The T cell receptor (beta chain) under discussion was sequenced for a study of blood T cells in healthy people across ages. Germline CDR1 reads LGHNA; CDR2 reads YNFKEQ. The length of the CDR3 is 14 residues. Deletions cut 4 bases from V and 3 bases from J, with 9 bases between. It was with a sample-barcoded 5' primer and a J-beta primer mix that a second PCR of roughly 6 to 12 cycles was run. All samples gave at least 2.5 million CDR3-containing paired-end reads. Each CDR3 protein is one row after TCRdb ran MiXCR on the 5' RACE reads. The sample lists 800,000 to 1,000,000 distinct CDR3 sequences; under 50% were seen once. This clonotype was detected only a few times. The antigen is unknown. Study-wide findings and caveats: Age showed a roughly linear inverse relationship with TCR beta diversity per million T cells.

The TCR sequence derives from a man aged 25-45 years in good health. Sequencing was performed on blood. The chain is built from TRBV4-2 and TRBJ1-4, with a weak D call TRBD1 (5 bases). The CDR3 loop is CASSRGEANEKLFF. The CDR3 DNA sequence: TGTGCCAGCAGCCGAGGGGAGGCTAATGAAAAACTGTTTTTT.